These T cell receptor beta chains were read from a single sample in a study of cytomegalovirus exposure and HLA in healthy donors. Clones were sequenced by immunoSEQ multiplex PCR, and TCRdb holds only the in-frame ones, with some missing. The sample has 110,000 or so clones, 65% to 80% seen once; the top ten hold 5.6%. Material for sequencing was PBMCs. Receptor source: a male donor in good health and CMV-seronegative. The CDR3 runs from the conserved cysteine through the conserved F or W. A D gene is named only where the DNA matches it firmly. Only part of the rows carry a size: once, few, many, or a class if the clone is expanded.

d_call,v_call,clone_size,j_call,cdr3_aa,cdr3_nt
NA,TRBV5-3,NA,TRBJ1-1,CARSFLPPQGGDFSTAFF,TGTGCCAGAAGCTTTTTACCCCCCCAGGGCGGGGACTTTAGCACAGCTTTCTTT
TRBD2,TRBV18,NA,TRBJ2-2,CASSTGLEAGELFF,TGTGCCAGCTCAACGGGACTAGAGGCCGGGGAGCTGTTTTTT
NA,TRBV2,NA,TRBJ1-6,CASTPDGGPNSPLHF,TGTGCCAGCACCCCCGACGGGGGGCCTAATTCACCCCTCCACTTT
TRBD2,TRBV6-4,NA,TRBJ2-2,CASSPGTSEPTGELFF,TGTGCCAGCAGTCCTGGGACTAGCGAGCCAACCGGGGAGCTGTTTTTT
TRBD1,TRBV13,once,TRBJ2-7,CASSPAGTGYYEQYF,TGTGCCAGCAGCCCCGCCGGGACAGGCTACTACGAGCAGTACTTC
NA,TRBV6-4,NA,TRBJ1-1,CASSLRHSSGSTEAFF,TGTGCCAGCAGTTTAAGACATTCCAGCGGGTCCACTGAAGCTTTCTTT
TRBD2,TRBV19,NA,TRBJ2-2,CASRGTSGRPGELFF,TGTGCCAGTAGAGGGACTAGCGGGAGGCCCGGGGAGCTGTTTTTT
NA,TRBV28,NA,TRBJ2-7,CASWSMGEQYF,TGTGCCAGCTGGAGTATGGGCGAGCAGTACTTC
TRBD2,TRBV7-9,NA,TRBJ2-1,CASSFASGNEQFF,TGTGCCAGCAGCTTTGCTAGCGGGAATGAGCAGTTCTTC
TRBD2,TRBV11-3,NA,TRBJ2-7,CASSLLAGDEQYF,TGTGCCAGCAGCTTACTAGCGGGAGACGAGCAGTACTTC
NA,TRBV29-1,NA,TRBJ1-1,CSVDPNGEAFF,TGCAGCGTTGATCCGAACGGTGAAGCTTTCTTT
NA,TRBV6-1,NA,TRBJ1-5,CASSERFTGSNQPQHF,TGTGCCAGCAGTGAACGATTTACAGGGAGCAATCAGCCCCAGCATTTT
NA,TRBV30,NA,TRBJ2-7,CAWSVQGISEQYF,TGTGCCTGGAGTGTACAGGGTATAAGCGAGCAGTACTTC
NA,TRBV10-3,NA,TRBJ1-1,CAIRSGTTTNTEAFF,TGTGCCATCAGGTCTGGGACAACAACTAACACTGAAGCTTTCTTT
NA,TRBV4-3,few,TRBJ2-1,CASSPRWDSNEQFF,TGCGCCAGCAGCCCCAGGTGGGACTCCAATGAGCAGTTCTTC
TRBD2,TRBV2,NA,TRBJ2-7,CASTVTSGRDHEQYF,TGTGCCAGCACCGTTACTAGCGGGAGGGACCACGAGCAGTACTTC
TRBD2,TRBV5-4,NA,TRBJ2-5,CASSLRDAGVLETQYF,TGTGCCAGCAGTCTCCGCGATGCGGGAGTTTTGGAGACCCAGTACTTC
TRBD2,TRBV29-1,few,TRBJ2-2,CSIAGTAGGTGELFF,TGCAGCATAGCGGGGACAGCGGGGGGCACCGGGGAGCTGTTTTTT
NA,TRBV30,NA,TRBJ2-7,CAWSRGTYEQYF,TGTGCCTGGAGCCGGGGGACCTACGAGCAGTACTTC
TRBD2,TRBV5-4,NA,TRBJ2-5,CASSSVGGEAGQETQYF,TGTGCCAGCAGCTCCGTGGGGGGGGAAGCGGGTCAAGAGACCCAGTACTTC
NA,TRBV6-6,once,TRBJ2-7,CASSYQRRAPYEQYF,TGTGCCAGCAGTTACCAACGCAGGGCTCCCTACGAGCAGTACTTC
TRBD2,TRBV2,NA,TRBJ2-3,CASSAARTSGADTQYF,TGTGCCAGCAGTGCGGCTCGGACTAGCGGTGCAGATACGCAGTATTTT
NA,TRBV7-2,once,TRBJ2-1,CASSFAYNEQFF,TGTGCCAGCAGCTTCGCCTACAATGAGCAGTTCTTC
NA,TRBV5-4,few,TRBJ2-1,CASSWGDLFEQFF,TGTGCCAGCAGCTGGGGGGACTTATTCGAGCAGTTCTTC
NA,TRBV27,NA,TRBJ2-1,CASSLMSSREQFF,TGTGCCAGCAGTTTAATGTCAAGCCGTGAGCAGTTCTTC
NA,TRBV5-4,NA,TRBJ1-2,CASSSGQYGYTF,TGTGCCAGCAGCTCCGGACAGTATGGCTACACCTTC
TRBD1,TRBV23-1,NA,TRBJ1-2,CASRLNRDRGLGSYTF,TGCGCCAGCAGGCTAAACCGGGACAGGGGCCTTGGAAGCTACACCTTC
NA,TRBV6-5,few,TRBJ1-6,CASSYRESYNSPLHF,TGTGCCAGCAGCTACAGGGAGTCCTATAATTCACCCCTCCACTTT
TRBD1,TRBV5-5,NA,TRBJ1-2,CASSLGQGYYGYTF,TGTGCCAGCAGCTTAGGACAGGGGTACTATGGCTACACCTTC
NA,TRBV5-1,few,TRBJ1-4,CASSSTGVNEKLFF,TGCGCCAGCAGCAGTACCGGGGTTAATGAAAAACTGTTTTTT
TRBD2,TRBV10-3,NA,TRBJ2-7,CATGQGLSYEQYF,TGTGCCACGGGGCAGGGACTATCCTACGAGCAGTACTTC
TRBD2,TRBV7-2,NA,TRBJ2-7,CASSVFSGTPEQYF,TGTGCCAGCAGCGTGTTTAGCGGGACGCCCGAGCAGTACTTC
NA,TRBV5-1,NA,TRBJ1-1,CASSLSLNTEAFF,TGCGCCAGCAGCTTGTCTCTTAACACTGAAGCTTTCTTT
TRBD1,TRBV25-1,NA,TRBJ1-4,CASSDSATGAANEKLFF,TGTGCCAGCAGTGACTCCGCAACAGGGGCGGCTAATGAAAAACTGTTTTTT
TRBD1,TRBV29-1,NA,TRBJ2-5,CSGGQGGETQYF,TGCAGCGGCGGACAGGGGGGAGAGACCCAGTACTTC
NA,TRBV29-1,NA,TRBJ2-1,CSGLRQSSYNEQFF,TGCAGCGGCCTTCGACAGAGCTCCTACAATGAGCAGTTCTTC
TRBD1,TRBV9,NA,TRBJ1-1,CASSVGQATTEAFF,TGTGCCAGCAGCGTTGGACAGGCTACTACTGAAGCTTTCTTT
NA,TRBV5-1,once,TRBJ2-2,CASSLSSVNTGELFF,TGCGCCAGCAGCTTGTCAAGCGTGAACACCGGGGAGCTGTTTTTT
NA,TRBV2,many,TRBJ2-7,CASSENPTGQYEQYF,TGTGCCAGCAGTGAAAACCCAACAGGACAGTACGAGCAGTACTTC